This T cell receptor (beta chain) was sequenced during a study of T-cell memory formation after mild COVID-19. Each CDR3 protein is one row after TCRdb ran MiXCR on the 5' RACE reads. The sample yields tens of thousands of distinct CDR3 sequences, 15% to 20% seen once. Many counts were recorded for this clonotype. Trimming stripped 5 bases from V and 5 bases from J, with 10 bases between. Germline V gives CDR1 SGHTA, CDR2 FQGNSA. This CDR3 region has 12 residues. The chain employs TRBV7-2 and TRBJ2-7; D call uncertain. Sample: PBMCs or a T cell subset sorted from them (not recorded which). This receptor was taken from an adult who had mild COVID-19 (a few samples of this study predate the infection). Cell type and time point are not known. This CDR3 is CASSRTRDEQYF. DNA of the CDR3: TGTGCCAGCAGCCGAACAAGGGACGAGCAGTACTTC.